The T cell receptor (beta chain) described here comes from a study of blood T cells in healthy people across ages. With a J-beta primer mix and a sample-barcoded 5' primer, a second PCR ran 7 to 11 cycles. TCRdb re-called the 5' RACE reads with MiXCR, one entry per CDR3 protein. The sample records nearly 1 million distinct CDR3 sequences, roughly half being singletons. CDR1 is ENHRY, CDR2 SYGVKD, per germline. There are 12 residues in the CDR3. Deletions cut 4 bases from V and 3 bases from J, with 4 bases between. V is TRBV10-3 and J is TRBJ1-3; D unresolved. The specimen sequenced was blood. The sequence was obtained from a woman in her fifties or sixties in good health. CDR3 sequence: CAISADGNTIYF. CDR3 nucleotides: TGTGCCATCAGTGCGGATGGAAACACCATATATTTT.